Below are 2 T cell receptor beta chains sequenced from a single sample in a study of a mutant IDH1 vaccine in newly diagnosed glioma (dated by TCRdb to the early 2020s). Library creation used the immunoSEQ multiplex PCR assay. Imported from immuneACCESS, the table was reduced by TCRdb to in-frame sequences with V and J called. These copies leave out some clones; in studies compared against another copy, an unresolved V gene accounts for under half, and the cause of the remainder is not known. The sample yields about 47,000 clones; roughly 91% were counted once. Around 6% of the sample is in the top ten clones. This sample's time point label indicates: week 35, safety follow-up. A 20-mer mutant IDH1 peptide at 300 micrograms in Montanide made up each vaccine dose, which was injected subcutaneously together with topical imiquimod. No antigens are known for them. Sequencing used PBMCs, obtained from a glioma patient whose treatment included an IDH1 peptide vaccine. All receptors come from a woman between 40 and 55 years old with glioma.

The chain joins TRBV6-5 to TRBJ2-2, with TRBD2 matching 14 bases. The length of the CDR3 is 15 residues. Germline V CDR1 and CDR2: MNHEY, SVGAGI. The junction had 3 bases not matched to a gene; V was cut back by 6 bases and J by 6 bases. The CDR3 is CASRMTSGRAGELFF. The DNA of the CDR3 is TGTGCCAGCAGGATGACTAGCGGGAGGGCCGGGGAGCTGTTTTTT.

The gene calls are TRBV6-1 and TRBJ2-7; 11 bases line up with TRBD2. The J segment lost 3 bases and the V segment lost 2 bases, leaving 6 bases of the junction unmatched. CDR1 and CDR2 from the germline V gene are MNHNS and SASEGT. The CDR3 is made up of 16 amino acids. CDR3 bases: TGTGCCAGCAGTGAATGGGGGACTAGCGGCGTCTACGAGCAGTACTTC. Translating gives CASSEWGTSGVYEQYF.